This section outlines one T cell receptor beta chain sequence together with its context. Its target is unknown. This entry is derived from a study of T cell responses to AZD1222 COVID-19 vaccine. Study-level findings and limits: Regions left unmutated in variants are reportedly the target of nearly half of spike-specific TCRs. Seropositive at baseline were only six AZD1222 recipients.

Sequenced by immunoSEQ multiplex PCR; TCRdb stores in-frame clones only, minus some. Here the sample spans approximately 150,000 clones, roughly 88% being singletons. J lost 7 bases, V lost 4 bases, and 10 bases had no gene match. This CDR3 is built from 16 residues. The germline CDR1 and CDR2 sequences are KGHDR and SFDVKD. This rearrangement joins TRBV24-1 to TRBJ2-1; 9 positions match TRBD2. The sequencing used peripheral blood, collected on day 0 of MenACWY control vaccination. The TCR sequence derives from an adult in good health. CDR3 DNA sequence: TGTGCCACCAGTGAGGTTGGAGTAGCGGGAGTTAATGAGCAGTTCTTC. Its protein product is CATSEVGVAGVNEQFF.